The 27 T cell receptor beta chains presented below share a single source sample, sequenced in a study of T cells in Graves' hyperthyroidism and ophthalmopathy. Authors of the study amplified TCR beta CDR3 regions from RNA transcripts. TCR CDR3 regions were first amplified by RT-PCR with HTBI primers. Each CDR3 protein is one row after TCRdb ran MiXCR on the multiplex PCR reads. The table includes 450,000 to 650,000 distinct CDR3 sequences, 14% detected once. What was sequenced was blood. The receptor set was obtained from a woman between 18 and 30 years old with Graves' ophthalmopathy.

This clonotype was picked up many times. The V call is TRBV2, the J call TRBJ1-5; 7 bases are shared with TRBD1. The junction had 7 bases not matched to a gene; V was cut back by 7 bases and J by 4 bases. The CDR3 is 14 amino acids. Germline-derived CDR1 and CDR2 are SNHLY and FYNNEI. The CDR3 protein is CASKLTGRNQPQHF. CDR3 sequence (DNA): TGTGCCAGCAAACTGACAGGGAGGAATCAGCCCCAGCATTTT.

The chain carries TRBV11-2 and TRBJ2-7; 7 bases agree with TRBD1. The CDR3 covers 15 residues. The germline gives CDR1 SGHAT, CDR2 FQNNGV. The trim removed 4 bases at V and 5 bases at J, leaving 11 bases unmatched. CDR3 sequence: CASSSHLRQGNEQYF. The CDR3 bases are TGTGCCAGCAGCTCCCATCTCAGACAGGGAAACGAGCAGTACTTC.

This clonotype has ten or more counts. This sequence joins TRBV3-1 and TRBJ2-3; TRBD1 aligns across 8 bases. The germline V gene encodes CDR1 LGHDT and CDR2 YNNKEL (reference sequence). The trim removed 2 bases at V and 2 bases at J, leaving 6 bases unmatched. CDR3 length equals 16 residues. The CDR3 nucleotides read TGTGCCAGCAGCCAACCGACAGGGGTGGACACAGATACGCAGTATTTT. Amino acid sequence: CASSQPTGVDTDTQYF.

This chain joins TRBV6-1 and TRBJ2-6; D is unresolved. The CDR3 is 15 residues long. Trimming shortened V by 4 bases and J by 0 bases, and 7 bases separated the two germline ends. Germline V lookup: CDR1 MNHNS, CDR2 SASEGT. The CDR3 loop is CASSALGSGANVLTF. For the CDR3, the DNA is TGTGCCAGCAGTGCGCTTGGCTCTGGGGCCAACGTCCTGACTTTC.

This chain's CDR3 is CSVDRGMNTGELFF. For the CDR3, the DNA is TGCAGCGTTGATCGGGGGATGAACACCGGGGAGCTGTTTTTT. The chain joins TRBV29-1 to TRBJ2-2; the D gene is possibly TRBD2 (6 bases). V dropped 3 bases and J dropped 1 base, with 9 bases sitting between them. CDR3 length: 14 residues. Germline CDR1 SQVTM, CDR2 ANQGSEA.

This chain connects TRBV13 to TRBJ2-1; D assignment may be TRBD1 or TRBD2 (5 bases each). This CDR3 has 15 residues. Germline loops: CDR1 PRHDT, CDR2 FYEKMQ (reference sequence). V was clipped by 2 bases and J by 9 bases, with 17 bases between them. CDR3 sequence reads: CASSLQGEAEAEQFF. DNA for the CDR3: TGTGCCAGCAGCTTACAGGGAGAGGCTGAGGCTGAGCAGTTCTTC.

This clonotype was detected ten times or more. The rearrangement joins TRBV5-1 to TRBJ2-7, with TRBD2 matching 9 bases. Germline CDR1 SGHRS, CDR2 YFSETQ. The CDR3 consists of 16 residues. Losses at the gene ends were 0 bases for V and 1 base for J; bases not matched to a gene: 5. The CDR3 is CASSLVSSGTSYEQYF. The CDR3, as DNA: TGCGCCAGCAGCTTGGTGTCTAGCGGGACTTCCTACGAGCAGTACTTC.

Points on this clonotype: A read error is possible here, since a much larger clone lies one base away. V and J are TRBV6-2 or TRBV6-3 and TRBJ2-7, with no clear D. The J call may not be correct, given that the DNA end is closer to TRBJ2-1. The CDR3 spans 13 residues. Germline CDR1 is MNHEY and CDR2 is SVGEGT. The chain's CDR3 is CASSYSGIYEQFF. In DNA, the CDR3 is TGTGCCAGCAGTTACTCTGGGATCTACGAGCAGTTCTTC.

This clonotype has at least ten counts. The V and J genes are TRBV5-6 and TRBJ2-1; D is unresolved. The CDR3 spans 16 residues. Germline V gene data show CDR1 as SGHDT and CDR2 as YYEEEE. Trimming pared 2 bases from V and 0 bases from J, leaving 12 bases between. CDR3 bases: TGTGCCAGCAGCTTTGGTAGCTATGGCTCCTACAATGAGCAGTTCTTC. It specifies CASSFGSYGSYNEQFF.

This clonotype showed up many times. CDR3: CAIPRGDYYGYTF. The CDR3 DNA reads TGTGCCATCCCCAGGGGGGATTACTATGGCTACACCTTC. The chain couples TRBV10-3 to TRBJ1-2, with 7 bases lining up with TRBD1. CDR1 and CDR2 (germline): ENHRY, SYGVKD. J was trimmed by 3 bases and V by 8 bases; bases with no gene match: 6. The CDR3 has 13 residues.

J is TRBJ1-2 and V is TRBV2, with 10 bases identical to TRBD1. Trimming at V came to 8 bases and at J to 3 bases, leaving 9 bases not matched to a gene. This CDR3 contains 15 residues. CDR1 and CDR2 from the germline V gene are SNHLY and FYNNEI. The CDR3 DNA follows: TGTGCCAGCTTGGGACGGACAGGGGGGTACTATGGCTACACCTTC. Translated, it gives CASLGRTGGYYGYTF.

Worth noting for this clonotype: One base away lies a much larger clone, so this may be a sequencing read error. The J gene is TRBJ1-1, the V gene TRBV7-9; D uncertain. This CDR3 is built from 11 residues. Trimming stripped 7 bases from V and 1 base from J, with 4 bases between. The V gene's germline CDR1 is SEHNR and CDR2 FQNEAQ (reference sequence). CDR3 sequence: CASNKNTEAFF. CDR3 DNA sequence: TGTGCCAGCAACAAGAACACTGAAGCTTTCTTT.

This clonotype was seen many times. The chain carries TRBV12-5 and TRBJ2-5; D is unresolved. There are 11 residues in the CDR3. V was trimmed by 2 bases and J by 10 bases, leaving 8 bases between them. Germline V CDR1 and CDR2: LGHNT, FRNRAP. The CDR3 coding sequence is TGTGCTAGTGGTTTGTGGCCTCACCAGTACTTC. This gives the protein CASGLWPHQYF.

This clonotype has a count of ten or more. This rearrangement joins TRBV9 to TRBJ2-5; D may be TRBD1 (6 bases). CDR3 length equals 13 residues. Germline V lookup: CDR1 SGDLS, CDR2 YYNGEE. The V end lost 3 bases, the J end lost 5 bases, and 11 bases lay between the germline ends. DNA of the CDR3: TGTGCCAGCAGCGGAGGGGGTGCGGAGACCCAGTACTTC. Residues: CASSGGGAETQYF.

This clonotype was seen ten or more times. This chain connects TRBV12-3 or TRBV12-4 to TRBJ2-3; D not resolved. Trimming cost V 0 bases and J 6 bases, with 4 bases left between them. The CDR3 is 12 residues long. The CDR3 reads CASSLAQDTQYF. CDR3 nucleotide sequence: TGTGCCAGCAGTTTAGCGCAGGATACGCAGTATTTT.

This clonotype was seen a few times. The chain joins TRBV5-4 to TRBJ1-3; possibly TRBD1 for D (5 bases). Germline V CDR1 and CDR2: SGHNT, YYREEE (reference sequence). Trimming removed 2 bases from V and 6 bases from J, with 12 bases in between. This CDR3 contains 14 residues. The CDR3 reads CASSFPGTENTIYF. DNA for the CDR3: TGTGCCAGCAGCTTCCCAGGGACCGAAAACACCATATATTTT.

This clonotype was detected many times. The genes are TRBV11-2 and TRBJ2-1, with TRBD1 matching over 9 bases. There are 14 residues in the CDR3. With V trimmed by 5 bases and J by 8 bases, 7 bases remained unmatched. Per germline, CDR1 SGHAT and CDR2 FQNNGV. In DNA form, the CDR3 reads TGTGCCAGCAGCCACGGGACAGGGAGATATGAGCAGTTCTTC. As protein: CASSHGTGRYEQFF.

This clonotype was counted many times. V and J are TRBV20-1 and TRBJ2-5; possible D gene TRBD2, 5 bases. The germline V gene encodes CDR1 DFQATT and CDR2 SNEGSKA (reference sequence). V shed 5 bases and J shed 0 bases, with 7 bases lying between them. The CDR3 loop spans 12 amino acids. The CDR3 bases are TGCAGTGCTTCAGCGGACCAAGAGACCCAGTACTTC. Its translation is CSASADQETQYF.

In this sample, this clonotype turned up many times. The rearrangement joins TRBV20-1 to TRBJ2-2; D possibly corresponds to TRBD2 (5 bases). V lost 5 bases to trimming and J lost 1 base, with 14 bases between them. The CDR3 is made up of 15 amino acids. Germline loops: CDR1 DFQATT, CDR2 SNEGSKA (reference sequence). The CDR3 nucleotides read TGCAGTGCTTCACCCGCGGGCCAGAACACCGGGGAGCTGTTTTTT. Protein: CSASPAGQNTGELFF.

The table lists this clonotype with many counts. The chain is built from TRBV28 and TRBJ2-5, with D maybe TRBD1 (5 bases). Germline CDR1 is MDHEN and CDR2 is SYDVKM. Trimming left V 2 bases short and J 2 bases short, with 12 bases between. The CDR3 runs to 15 residues. In DNA, the CDR3 is TGTGCCAGCAGTTTAAGGGTGACAGTTCAAGAGACCCAGTACTTC. Its translation is CASSLRVTVQETQYF.

This clonotype showed up just a few times. A clone one base away is much larger, so this may be a read error. The chain joins TRBV12-3 or TRBV12-4 to TRBJ1-1; D remains ambiguous. The CDR3 has 12 residues. Trimming removed 8 bases at V and 4 bases at J, with 11 bases between. CDR3 loop: CASGQWSTEAFF. The CDR3 bases are TGTGCCAGCGGGCAGTGGAGCACTGAAGCTTTCTTT.

This clonotype was recorded many times. This rearrangement joins TRBV11-2 to TRBJ2-7, with a tentative D call TRBD1 (6 bases). Germline CDR1 is SGHAT and CDR2 is FQNNGV. The ends were cut back, 5 bases at V and 2 bases at J, with 13 bases in the middle. The CDR3 runs to 14 residues. The CDR3 DNA follows: TGTGCCAGCAGCCGGACAGCGCTGCCCTACGAGCAGTACTTC. Protein: CASSRTALPYEQYF.

The chain couples TRBV27 to TRBJ1-5; D remains unclear. V gave up 3 bases and J gave up 3 bases, with 6 bases separating them. The V gene's germline CDR1 is MNHEY and CDR2 SMNVEV (reference sequence). The length of the CDR3 is 13 residues. This CDR3 is CASSFTINQPQHF. The DNA for the CDR3 is TGTGCCAGCAGTTTCACTATCAATCAGCCCCAGCATTTT.

The CDR3 here is CASSLGQFKNTEAFF. The DNA for the CDR3 is TGTGCCAGCAGCTTGGGACAGTTCAAGAACACTGAAGCTTTCTTT. This sequence joins TRBV5-4 and TRBJ1-1, with a weak D call TRBD1 (5 bases). The germline V gene encodes CDR1 SGHNT and CDR2 YYREEE (reference sequence). The CDR3 runs 15 residues. V lost 0 bases and J lost 1, with 10 bases in between.

This clonotype was counted only a few times. The chain has TRBV14 and TRBJ1-6; D remains unclear. This CDR3 contains 16 residues. V lost 3 bases and J 10 bases, leaving 19 bases between the germline ends. Germline V gene data show CDR1 as SGHDN and CDR2 as FVKESK. CDR3 nucleotide sequence: TGTGCCAGCAGCCACGGTTCCGGGATGCTGTTCTCACCCCTCCACTTT. As protein: CASSHGSGMLFSPLHF.

This clonotype was seen at least ten times. The chain carries TRBV6-2 or TRBV6-3 and TRBJ2-1; D remains unclear. The CDR3 totals 17 residues. Germline V gene sequence: CDR1 MNHEY, CDR2 SVGEGT. V lost 0 bases to trimming and J lost 2 bases, with 14 bases between them. CDR3 DNA sequence: TGTGCCAGCAGTTACTCCCCCCAAGGGATCGCCTACAATGAGCAGTTCTTC. Amino acids: CASSYSPQGIAYNEQFF.

This clonotype has a count of ten or more. The chain combines TRBV28 with TRBJ1-6, with D perhaps matching TRBD1 (6 bases). Trimming took 7 bases from V and 5 from J, leaving 12 bases between them. The CDR3 loop spans 14 amino acids. Germline V gene lookup returns CDR1 MDHEN and CDR2 SYDVKM. This chain's CDR3 is CASTTDRNNSPLHF. In nucleotides, the CDR3 is TGTGCCAGCACCACGGACAGAAATAATTCACCCCTCCACTTT.